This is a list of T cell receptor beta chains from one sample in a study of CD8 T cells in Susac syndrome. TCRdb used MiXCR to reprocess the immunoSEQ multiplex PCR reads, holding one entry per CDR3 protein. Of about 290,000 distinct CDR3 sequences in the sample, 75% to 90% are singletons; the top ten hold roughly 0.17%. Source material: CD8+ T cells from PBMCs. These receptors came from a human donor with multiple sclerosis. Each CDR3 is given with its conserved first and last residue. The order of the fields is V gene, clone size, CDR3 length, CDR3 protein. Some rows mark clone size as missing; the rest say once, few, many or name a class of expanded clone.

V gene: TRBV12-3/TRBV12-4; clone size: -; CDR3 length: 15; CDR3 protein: CASRSGGAIYNEQFF
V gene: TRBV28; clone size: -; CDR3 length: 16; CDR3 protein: CASSPYRGRVDYGYTF
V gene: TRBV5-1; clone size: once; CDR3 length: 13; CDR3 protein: CASSVRRNNEQFF
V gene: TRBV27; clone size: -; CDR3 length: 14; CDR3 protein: CASSLGPVYNEQFF
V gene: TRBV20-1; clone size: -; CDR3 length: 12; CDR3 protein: CSPTSASYEQYF
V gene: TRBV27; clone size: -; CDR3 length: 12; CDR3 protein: CASSIQGNIQYF
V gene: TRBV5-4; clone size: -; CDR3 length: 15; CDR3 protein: CASSSVRTTLREQYF
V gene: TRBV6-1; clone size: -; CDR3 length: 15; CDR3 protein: CASSEWSGSADTQYF
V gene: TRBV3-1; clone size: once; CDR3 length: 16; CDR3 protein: CASSSRTSPANEKLFF
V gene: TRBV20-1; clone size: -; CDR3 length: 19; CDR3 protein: CSARGLGMSLRAHNYGYTF
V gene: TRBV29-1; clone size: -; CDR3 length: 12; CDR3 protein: CSVRTGSDGYTF
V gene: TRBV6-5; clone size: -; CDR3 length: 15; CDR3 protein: CASSYRGGPYNEQFF
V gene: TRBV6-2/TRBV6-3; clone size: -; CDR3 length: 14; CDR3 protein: CASSYPGTFYGYTF
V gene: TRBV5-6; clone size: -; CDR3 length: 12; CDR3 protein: CASSQTGNEQFF
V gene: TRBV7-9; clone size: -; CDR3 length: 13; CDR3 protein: CASSPGTGVEAFF
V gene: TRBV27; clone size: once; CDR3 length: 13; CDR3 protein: CASSAVHNNEQFF
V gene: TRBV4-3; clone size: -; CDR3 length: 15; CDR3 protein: CASSQGRAVSYEQYF
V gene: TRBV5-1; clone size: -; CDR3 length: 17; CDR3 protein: CASSRRAGALRQETQYF
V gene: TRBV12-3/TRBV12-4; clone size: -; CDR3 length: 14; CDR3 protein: CASSLGTGTQPQHF
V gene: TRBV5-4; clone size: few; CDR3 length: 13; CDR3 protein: CASSSSSSGEQFF
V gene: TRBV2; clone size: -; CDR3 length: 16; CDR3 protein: CASSEVGGVATGELFF
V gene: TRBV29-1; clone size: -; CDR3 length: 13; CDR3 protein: CSVGQGDENIQYF
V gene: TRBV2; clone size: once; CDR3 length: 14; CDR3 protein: CASSEQLTNEKLFF
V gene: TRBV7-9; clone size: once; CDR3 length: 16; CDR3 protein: CASSFDSGLAGGELFF
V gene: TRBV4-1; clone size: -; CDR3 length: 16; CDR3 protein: CASRGIRGKVAGELFF
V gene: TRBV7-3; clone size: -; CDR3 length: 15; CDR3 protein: CASSFTSVSYNEQFF
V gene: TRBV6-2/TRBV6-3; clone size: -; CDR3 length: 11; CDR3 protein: CASSHDYGYTF
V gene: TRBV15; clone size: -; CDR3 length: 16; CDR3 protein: CATSLNPGGDGYGYTF
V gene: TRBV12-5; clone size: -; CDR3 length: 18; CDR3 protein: CASGLDTSGRSNTGELFF
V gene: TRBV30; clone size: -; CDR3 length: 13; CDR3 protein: CAWSHLALNEQFF
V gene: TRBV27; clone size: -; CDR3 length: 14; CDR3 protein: CASSLIGGTGELFF
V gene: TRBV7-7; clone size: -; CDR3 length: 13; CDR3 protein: CASSLFRTHEQFF
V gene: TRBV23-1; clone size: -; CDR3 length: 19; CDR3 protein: CASSQPLGRGGNDTGELFF
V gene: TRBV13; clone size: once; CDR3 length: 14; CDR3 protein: CASSTRDPGDEQFF
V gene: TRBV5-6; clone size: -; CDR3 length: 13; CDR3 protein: CASSLDRADEQFF
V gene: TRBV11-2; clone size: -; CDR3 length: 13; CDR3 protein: CASSSTRADGYTF
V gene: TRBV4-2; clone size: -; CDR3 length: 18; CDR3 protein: CASSQDLVSGVISYEQYF
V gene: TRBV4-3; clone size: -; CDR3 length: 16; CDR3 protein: CASSQDSGTLNEKLFF
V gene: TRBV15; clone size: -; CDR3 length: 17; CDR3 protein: CATSRDQGGSKADTQYF
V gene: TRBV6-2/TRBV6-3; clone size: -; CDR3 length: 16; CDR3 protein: CASSYLPDRAAGELFF
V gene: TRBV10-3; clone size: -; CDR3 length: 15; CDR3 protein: CAISDPTGGYNEQFF
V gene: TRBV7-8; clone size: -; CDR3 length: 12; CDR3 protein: CASSTSSGELFF
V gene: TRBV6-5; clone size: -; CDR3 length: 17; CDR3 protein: CASRLLGTSGSTDTQYF
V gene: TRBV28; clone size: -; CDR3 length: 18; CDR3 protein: CASSPTGGVGIAKNIQYF
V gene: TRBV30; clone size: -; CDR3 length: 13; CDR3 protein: CAWSWGHSYEQFF
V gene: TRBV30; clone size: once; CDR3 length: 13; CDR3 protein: CAWSTGGGNTIYF
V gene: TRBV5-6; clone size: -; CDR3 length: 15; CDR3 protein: CASSFGETGPHGYTF
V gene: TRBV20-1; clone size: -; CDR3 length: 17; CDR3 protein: CSARGGAGEGPTDTQYF
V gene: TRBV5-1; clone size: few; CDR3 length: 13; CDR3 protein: CASSLTLGSDQYF
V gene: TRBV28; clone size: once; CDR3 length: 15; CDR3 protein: CASSDRGGYQETQYF
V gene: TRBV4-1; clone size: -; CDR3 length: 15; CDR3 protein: CASSQGGLSSYEQYF
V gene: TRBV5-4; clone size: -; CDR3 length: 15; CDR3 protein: CASSLTGGVGYGYTF
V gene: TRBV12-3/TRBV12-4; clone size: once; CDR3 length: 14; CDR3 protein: CASSPDLAKNIQYF